The T cell receptor beta chain described here comes from a study of CD8+ T cells in alopecia areata. Findings of the study overall: The study also sequences resident alphabeta T cells of normal skin in scalp samples. For lesional scalp, especially alopecia totalis/universalis, clonality was higher than in normal scalp.

This CDR3 spans 13 amino acids. Germline V lookup: CDR1 KGHSH, CDR2 LQKENI. Trimming took off 8 bases at V and 6 bases at J, with 17 bases between the two ends. Those with alopecia areata gave lesional scalp punch biopsies and peripheral blood. PBMCs provided sorted CD4+ and CD8+ T cells. Following RNA extraction, reverse transcription yielded cDNA that acted as the sequencing template. Measured with immunoSEQ multiplex PCR; TCRdb has only the in-frame clones, and not every one. The table lists 200,000 to 250,000 clones, 50% to 60% of them singletons. This clone was counted many times. What it binds is not known.

The clonotype originates from a human donor with alopecia areata. J is TRBJ2-7 and V is TRBV18; D is possibly TRBD2 (7 bases). Specimen: CD4+ T cells sorted from blood, collected at week 0. The DNA of the CDR3 is TGTGCCAGCGCCGAAGGGGGGGAACGCGAGCAGTACTTC. It translates to CASAEGGEREQYF.